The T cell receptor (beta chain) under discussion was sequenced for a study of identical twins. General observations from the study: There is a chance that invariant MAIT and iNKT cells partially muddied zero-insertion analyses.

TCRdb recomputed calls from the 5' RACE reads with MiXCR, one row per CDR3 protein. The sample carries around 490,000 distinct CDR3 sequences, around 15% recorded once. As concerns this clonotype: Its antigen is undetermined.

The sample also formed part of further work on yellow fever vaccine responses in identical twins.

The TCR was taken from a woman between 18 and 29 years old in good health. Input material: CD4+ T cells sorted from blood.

CDR3 DNA: TGTGCCAGCAGCTTAGCCACTAACGAGCAGTACGTC. Translation: CASSLATNEQYV. This chain uses TRBV7-9 with TRBJ2-7; no reliable D call. CDR1 is SEHNR, CDR2 FQNEAQ, per germline (reference sequence). Trimming pared 0 bases from V and 5 bases from J, leaving 5 bases between. This CDR3 spans 12 amino acids.